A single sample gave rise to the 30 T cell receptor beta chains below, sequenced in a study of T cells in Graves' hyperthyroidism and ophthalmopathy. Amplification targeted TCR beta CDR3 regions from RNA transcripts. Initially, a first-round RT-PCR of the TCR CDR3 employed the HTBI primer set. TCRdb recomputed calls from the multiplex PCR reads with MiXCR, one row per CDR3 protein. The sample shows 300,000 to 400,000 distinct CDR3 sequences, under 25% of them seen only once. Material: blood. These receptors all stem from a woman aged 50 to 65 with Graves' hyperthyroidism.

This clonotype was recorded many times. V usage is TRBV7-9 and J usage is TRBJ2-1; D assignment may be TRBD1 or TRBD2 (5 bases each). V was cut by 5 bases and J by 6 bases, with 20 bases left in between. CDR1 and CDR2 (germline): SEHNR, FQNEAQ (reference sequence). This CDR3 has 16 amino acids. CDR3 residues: CASSTRDALGGNEQFF. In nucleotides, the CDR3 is TGTGCCAGCAGCACAAGGGACGCACTGGGCGGCAATGAGCAGTTCTTC.

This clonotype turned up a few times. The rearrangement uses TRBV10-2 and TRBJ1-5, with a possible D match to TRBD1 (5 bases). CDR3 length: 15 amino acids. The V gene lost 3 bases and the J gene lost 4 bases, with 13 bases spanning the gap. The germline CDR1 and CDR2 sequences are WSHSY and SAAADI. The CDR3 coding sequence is TGCGCCAGCAGTGATTGGCAGGGTCAAAATCAGCCCCAGCATTTT. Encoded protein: CASSDWQGQNQPQHF.

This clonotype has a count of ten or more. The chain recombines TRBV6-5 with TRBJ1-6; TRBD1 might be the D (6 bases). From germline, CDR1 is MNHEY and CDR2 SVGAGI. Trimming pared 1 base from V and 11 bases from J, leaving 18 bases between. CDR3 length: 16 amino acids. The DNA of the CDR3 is TGTGCCAGCAGTTACTACGGAACAGGGCCCAGGGCACCCCTCCACTTT. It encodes CASSYYGTGPRAPLHF.

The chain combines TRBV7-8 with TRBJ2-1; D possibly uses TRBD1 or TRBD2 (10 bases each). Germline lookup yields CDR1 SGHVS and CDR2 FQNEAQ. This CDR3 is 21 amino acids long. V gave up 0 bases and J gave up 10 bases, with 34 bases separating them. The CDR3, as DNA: TGTGCCAGCAGCTTAGCCTGGGACAGGGGTCGACTAGCGGGCCACCCTTGGGAGCAGTTCTTC. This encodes CASSLAWDRGRLAGHPWEQFF.

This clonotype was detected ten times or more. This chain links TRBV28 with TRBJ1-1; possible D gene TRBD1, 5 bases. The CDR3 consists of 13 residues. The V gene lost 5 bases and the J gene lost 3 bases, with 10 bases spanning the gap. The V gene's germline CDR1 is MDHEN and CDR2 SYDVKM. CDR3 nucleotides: TGTGCCAGCAGTGTACAGGTTTACACTGAAGCTTTCTTT. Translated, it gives CASSVQVYTEAFF.

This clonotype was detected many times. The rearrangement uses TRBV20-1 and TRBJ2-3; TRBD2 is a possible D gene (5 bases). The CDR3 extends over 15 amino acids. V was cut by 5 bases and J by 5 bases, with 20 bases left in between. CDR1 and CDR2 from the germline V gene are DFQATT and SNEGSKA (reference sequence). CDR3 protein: CSAALEWVLVDTQYF. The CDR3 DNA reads TGCAGTGCTGCCCTTGAGTGGGTACTAGTAGATACGCAGTATTTT.

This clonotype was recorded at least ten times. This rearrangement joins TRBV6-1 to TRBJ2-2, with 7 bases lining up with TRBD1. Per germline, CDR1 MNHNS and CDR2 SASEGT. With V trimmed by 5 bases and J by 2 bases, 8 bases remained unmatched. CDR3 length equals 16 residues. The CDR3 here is CASSFRTGTNTGELFF. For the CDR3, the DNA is TGTGCCAGCAGTTTCCGGACAGGAACTAACACCGGGGAGCTGTTTTTT.

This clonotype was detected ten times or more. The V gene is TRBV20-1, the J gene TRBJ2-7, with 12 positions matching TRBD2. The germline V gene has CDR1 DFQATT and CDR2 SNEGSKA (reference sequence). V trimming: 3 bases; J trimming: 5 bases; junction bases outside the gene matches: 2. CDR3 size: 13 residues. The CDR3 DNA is TGCAGTGCTAGGACTAGCGGGAGCCACGAGCAGTACTTC. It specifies CSARTSGSHEQYF.

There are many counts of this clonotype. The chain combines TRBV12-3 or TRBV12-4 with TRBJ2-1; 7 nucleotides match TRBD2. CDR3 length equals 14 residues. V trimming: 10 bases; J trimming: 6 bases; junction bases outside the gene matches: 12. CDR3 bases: TGTGCCACACGAGGGAATCCGGGGGGCAATGAGCAGTTCTTC. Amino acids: CATRGNPGGNEQFF.

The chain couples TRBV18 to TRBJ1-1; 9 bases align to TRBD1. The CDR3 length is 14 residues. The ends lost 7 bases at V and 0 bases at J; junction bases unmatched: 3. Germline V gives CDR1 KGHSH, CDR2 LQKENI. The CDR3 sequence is CASCRDRVNTEAFF. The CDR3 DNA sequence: TGTGCCAGCTGCCGGGACAGGGTGAACACTGAAGCTTTCTTT.

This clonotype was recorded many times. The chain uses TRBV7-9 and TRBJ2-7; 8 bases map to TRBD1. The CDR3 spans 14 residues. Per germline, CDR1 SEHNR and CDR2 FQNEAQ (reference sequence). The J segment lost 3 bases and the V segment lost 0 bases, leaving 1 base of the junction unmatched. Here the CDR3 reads CASSLAGQVYEQYF. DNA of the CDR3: TGTGCCAGCAGCTTAGCGGGACAGGTCTACGAGCAGTACTTC. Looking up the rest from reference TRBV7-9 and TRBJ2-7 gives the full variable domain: DTGVSQNPRHKITKRGQNVTFRCDPISEHNRLYWYRQTLGQGPEFLTYFQNEAQLEKSRLLSDRFSAERPKGSFSTLEIQRTEQGDSAMYLCASSLAGQVYEQYFGPGTRLTVT.

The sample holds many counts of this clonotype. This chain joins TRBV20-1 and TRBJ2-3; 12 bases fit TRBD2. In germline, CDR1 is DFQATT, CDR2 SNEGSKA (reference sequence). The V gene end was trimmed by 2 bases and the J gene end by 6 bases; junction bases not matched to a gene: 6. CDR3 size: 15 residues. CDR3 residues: CSARHLAGGPDTQYF. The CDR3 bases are TGCAGTGCTAGACACCTAGCGGGAGGGCCGGATACGCAGTATTTT.

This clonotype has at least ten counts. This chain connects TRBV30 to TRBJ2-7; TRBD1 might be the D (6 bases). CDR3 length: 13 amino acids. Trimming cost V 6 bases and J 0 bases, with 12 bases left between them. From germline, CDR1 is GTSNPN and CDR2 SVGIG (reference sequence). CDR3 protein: CACTRQASYEQYF. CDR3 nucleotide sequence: TGTGCCTGCACTCGACAGGCCTCCTACGAGCAGTACTTC.

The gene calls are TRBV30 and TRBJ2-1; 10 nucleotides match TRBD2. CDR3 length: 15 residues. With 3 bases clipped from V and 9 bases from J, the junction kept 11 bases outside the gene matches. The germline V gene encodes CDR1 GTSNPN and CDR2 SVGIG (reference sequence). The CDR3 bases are TGTGCCTGGAGCAGGGCTAGCGGGGGCCCTCTTGAGCAGTTCTTC. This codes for CAWSRASGGPLEQFF.

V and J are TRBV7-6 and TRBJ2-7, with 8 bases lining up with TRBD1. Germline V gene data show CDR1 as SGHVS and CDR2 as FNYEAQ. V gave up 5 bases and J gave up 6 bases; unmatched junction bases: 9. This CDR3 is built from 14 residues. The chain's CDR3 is CASSRGTGNCEQYF. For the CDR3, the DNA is TGTGCCAGCAGCCGAGGGACAGGAAACTGCGAGCAGTACTTC. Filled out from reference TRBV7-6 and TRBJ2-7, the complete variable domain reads GAGVSQSPRYKVTKRGQDVALRCDPISGHVSLYWYRQALGQGPEFLTYFNYEAQQDKSGLPNDRFSAERPEGSISTLTIQRTEQRDSAMYRCASSRGTGNCEQYFGPGTRLTVT.

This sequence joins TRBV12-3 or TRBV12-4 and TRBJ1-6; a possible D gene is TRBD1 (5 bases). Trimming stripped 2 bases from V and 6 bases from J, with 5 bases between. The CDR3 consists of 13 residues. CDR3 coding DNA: TGTGCCAGCAGTTTACAGGGTAATTCACCCCTCCACTTT. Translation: CASSLQGNSPLHF.

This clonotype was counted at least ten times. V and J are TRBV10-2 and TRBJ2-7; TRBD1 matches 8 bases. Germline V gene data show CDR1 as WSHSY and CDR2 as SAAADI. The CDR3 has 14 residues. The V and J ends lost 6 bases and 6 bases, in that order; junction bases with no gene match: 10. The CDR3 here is CASRLRQGQVEQYF. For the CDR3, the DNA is TGCGCCAGCAGGCTAAGACAGGGGCAGGTCGAGCAGTACTTC.

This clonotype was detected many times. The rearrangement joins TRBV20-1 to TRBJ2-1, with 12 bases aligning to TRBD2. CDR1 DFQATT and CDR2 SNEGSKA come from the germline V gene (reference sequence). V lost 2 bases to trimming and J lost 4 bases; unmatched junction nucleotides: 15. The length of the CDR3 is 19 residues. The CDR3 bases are TGCAGTGCTAGACCGGGACAGGGTTCTAGCGGGGGGGTATACAATGAGCAGTTCTTC. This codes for CSARPGQGSSGGVYNEQFF.

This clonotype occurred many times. CDR3 DNA sequence: TGTGCCAGCAGCCGATCTAGTTACACCGGGGAGCTGTTTTTT. This codes for CASSRSSYTGELFF. The chain joins TRBV7-3 to TRBJ2-2; D gene unclear. The CDR3 runs 14 residues. From germline, CDR1 is SGHTA and CDR2 FQGTGA. V lost 5 bases and J lost 3, with 10 bases in between.

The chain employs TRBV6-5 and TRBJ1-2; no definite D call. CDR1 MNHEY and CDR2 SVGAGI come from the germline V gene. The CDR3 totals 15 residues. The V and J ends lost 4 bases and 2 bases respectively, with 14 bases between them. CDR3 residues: CASSSLQRTNYGYTF. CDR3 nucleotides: TGTGCCAGCAGTTCCCTACAGAGGACGAACTATGGCTACACCTTC.

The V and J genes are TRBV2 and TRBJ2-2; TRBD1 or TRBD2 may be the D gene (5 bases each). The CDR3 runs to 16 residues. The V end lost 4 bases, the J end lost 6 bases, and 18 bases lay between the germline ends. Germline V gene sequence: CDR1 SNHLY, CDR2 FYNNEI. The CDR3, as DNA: TGTGCCAGCAGTGTGTTGGGGACGAGTGTTTCCGGGGAGCTGTTTTTT. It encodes CASSVLGTSVSGELFF.

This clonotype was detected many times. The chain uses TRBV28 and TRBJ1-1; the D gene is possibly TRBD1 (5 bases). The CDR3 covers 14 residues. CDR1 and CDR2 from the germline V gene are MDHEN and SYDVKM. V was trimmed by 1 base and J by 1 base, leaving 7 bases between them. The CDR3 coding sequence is TGTGCCAGCAGTTTATTGAGGGGGAACACTGAAGCTTTCTTT. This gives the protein CASSLLRGNTEAFF.

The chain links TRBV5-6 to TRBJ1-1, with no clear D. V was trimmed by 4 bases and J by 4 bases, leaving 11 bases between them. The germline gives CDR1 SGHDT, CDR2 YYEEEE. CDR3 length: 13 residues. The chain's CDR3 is CASSLEPGTEAFF. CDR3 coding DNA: TGTGCCAGCAGCCTTGAACCGGGCACTGAAGCTTTCTTT. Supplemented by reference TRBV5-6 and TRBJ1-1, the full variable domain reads DAGVTQSPTHLIKTRGQQVTLRCSPKSGHDTVSWYQQALGQGPQFIFQYYEEEERQRGNFPDRFSGHQFPNYSSELNVNALLLGDSALYLCASSLEPGTEAFFGQGTRLTVV.

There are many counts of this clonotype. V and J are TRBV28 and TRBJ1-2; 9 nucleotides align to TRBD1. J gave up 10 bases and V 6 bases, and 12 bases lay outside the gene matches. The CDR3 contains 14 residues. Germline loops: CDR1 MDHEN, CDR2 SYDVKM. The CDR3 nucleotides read TGTGCCAGCAGCCATGGGGGACAGGGTACCGACTACACCTTC. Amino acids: CASSHGGQGTDYTF.

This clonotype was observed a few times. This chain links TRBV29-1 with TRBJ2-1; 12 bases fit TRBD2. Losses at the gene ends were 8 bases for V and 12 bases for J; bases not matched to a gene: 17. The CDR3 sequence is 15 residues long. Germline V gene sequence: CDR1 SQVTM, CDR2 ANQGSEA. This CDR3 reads CSFREWTSGKVGQFF. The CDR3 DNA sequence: TGCAGCTTCCGTGAGTGGACTAGCGGGAAAGTGGGGCAGTTCTTC.

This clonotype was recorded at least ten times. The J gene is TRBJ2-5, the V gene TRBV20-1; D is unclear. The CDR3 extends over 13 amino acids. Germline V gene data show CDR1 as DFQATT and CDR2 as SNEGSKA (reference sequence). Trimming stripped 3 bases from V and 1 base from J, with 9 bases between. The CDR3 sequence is CSASSTLQETQYF. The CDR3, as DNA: TGCAGTGCTAGTAGCACCCTCCAAGAGACCCAGTACTTC.

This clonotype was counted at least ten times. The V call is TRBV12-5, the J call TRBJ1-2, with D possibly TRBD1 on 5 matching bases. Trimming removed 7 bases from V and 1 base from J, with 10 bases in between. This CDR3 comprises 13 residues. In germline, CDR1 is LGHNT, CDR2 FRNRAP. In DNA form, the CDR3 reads TGTGCTAGTGCCCCCGACAGTAACTATGGCTACACCTTC. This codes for CASAPDSNYGYTF.

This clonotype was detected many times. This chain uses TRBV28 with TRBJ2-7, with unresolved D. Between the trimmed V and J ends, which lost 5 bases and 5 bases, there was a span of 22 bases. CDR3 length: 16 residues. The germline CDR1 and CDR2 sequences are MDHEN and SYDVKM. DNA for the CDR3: TGTGCCAGCAGTAGTAGGACGGCATTCCGAGTGCACGAGCAGTACTTC. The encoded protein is CASSSRTAFRVHEQYF.

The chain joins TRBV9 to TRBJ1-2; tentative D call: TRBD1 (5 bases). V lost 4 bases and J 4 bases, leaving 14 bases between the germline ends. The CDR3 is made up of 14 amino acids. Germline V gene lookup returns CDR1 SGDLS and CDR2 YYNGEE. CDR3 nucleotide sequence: TGTGCCAGCAGCCCATCCCGGGGCCGCTATGGCTACACCTTC. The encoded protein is CASSPSRGRYGYTF.

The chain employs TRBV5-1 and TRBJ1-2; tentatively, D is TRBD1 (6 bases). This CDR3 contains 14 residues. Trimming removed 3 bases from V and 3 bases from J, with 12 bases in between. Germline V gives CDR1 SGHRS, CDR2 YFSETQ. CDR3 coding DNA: TGCGCCAGCAGCTCCCCAGGGGATTACTATGGCTACACCTTC. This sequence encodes CASSSPGDYYGYTF.